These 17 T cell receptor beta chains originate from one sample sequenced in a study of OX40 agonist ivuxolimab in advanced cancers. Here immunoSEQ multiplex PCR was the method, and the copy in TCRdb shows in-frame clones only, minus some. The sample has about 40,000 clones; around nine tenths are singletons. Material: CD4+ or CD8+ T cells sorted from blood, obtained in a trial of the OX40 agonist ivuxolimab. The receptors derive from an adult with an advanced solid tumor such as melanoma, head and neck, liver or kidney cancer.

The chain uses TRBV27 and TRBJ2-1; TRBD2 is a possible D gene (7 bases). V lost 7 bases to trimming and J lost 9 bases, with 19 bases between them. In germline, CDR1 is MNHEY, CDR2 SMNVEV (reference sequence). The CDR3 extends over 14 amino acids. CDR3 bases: TGTGCCAGCACATGGGGGGGGCTACGGGGTGAGCAGTTCTTC. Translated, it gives CASTWGGLRGEQFF.

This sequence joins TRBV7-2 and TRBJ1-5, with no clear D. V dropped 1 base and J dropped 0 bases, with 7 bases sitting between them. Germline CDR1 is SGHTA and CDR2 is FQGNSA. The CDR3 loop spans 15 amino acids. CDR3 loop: CASSLVGYSNQPQHF. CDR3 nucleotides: TGTGCCAGCAGCTTAGTAGGGTATAGCAATCAGCCCCAGCATTTT.

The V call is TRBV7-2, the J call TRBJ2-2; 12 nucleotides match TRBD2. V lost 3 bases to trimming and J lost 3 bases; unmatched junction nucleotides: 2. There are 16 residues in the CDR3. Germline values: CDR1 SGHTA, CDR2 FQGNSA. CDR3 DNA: TGTGCCAGCAGCTTCGGACTAGCGGGATACACCGGGGAGCTGTTTTTT. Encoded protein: CASSFGLAGYTGELFF.

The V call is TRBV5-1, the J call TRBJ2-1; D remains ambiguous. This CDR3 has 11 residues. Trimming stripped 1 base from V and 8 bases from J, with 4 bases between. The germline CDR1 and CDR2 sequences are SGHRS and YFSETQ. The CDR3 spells CASSLTHEQFF. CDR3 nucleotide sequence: TGCGCCAGCAGCTTGACCCATGAGCAGTTCTTC.

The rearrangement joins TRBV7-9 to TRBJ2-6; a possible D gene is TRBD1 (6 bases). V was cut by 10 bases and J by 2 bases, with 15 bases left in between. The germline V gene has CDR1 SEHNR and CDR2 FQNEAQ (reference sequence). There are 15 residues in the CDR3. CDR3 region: CATLTGSPGANVLTF. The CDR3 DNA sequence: TGTGCCACATTAACAGGGTCTCCTGGGGCCAACGTCCTGACTTTC.

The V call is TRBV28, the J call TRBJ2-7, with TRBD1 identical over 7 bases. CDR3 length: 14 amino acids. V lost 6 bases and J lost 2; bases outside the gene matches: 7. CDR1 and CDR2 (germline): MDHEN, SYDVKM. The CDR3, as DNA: TGTGCCAGCAGCTCCCCAGGGACAGCCTACGAGCAGTACTTC. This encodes CASSSPGTAYEQYF.

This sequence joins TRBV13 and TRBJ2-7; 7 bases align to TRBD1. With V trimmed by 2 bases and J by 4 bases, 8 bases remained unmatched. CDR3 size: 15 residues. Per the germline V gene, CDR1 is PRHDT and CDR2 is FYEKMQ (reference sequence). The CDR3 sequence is CASSLFGQARYEQYF. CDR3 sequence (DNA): TGTGCCAGCAGCTTATTCGGACAGGCGAGATACGAGCAGTACTTC.

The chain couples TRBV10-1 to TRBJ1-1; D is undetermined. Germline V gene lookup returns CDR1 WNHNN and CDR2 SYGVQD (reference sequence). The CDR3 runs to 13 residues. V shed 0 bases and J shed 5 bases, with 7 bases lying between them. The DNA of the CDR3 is TGCGCCAGCAGTGAGTCTGCCGGGACTGAAGCTTTCTTT. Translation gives CASSESAGTEAFF.

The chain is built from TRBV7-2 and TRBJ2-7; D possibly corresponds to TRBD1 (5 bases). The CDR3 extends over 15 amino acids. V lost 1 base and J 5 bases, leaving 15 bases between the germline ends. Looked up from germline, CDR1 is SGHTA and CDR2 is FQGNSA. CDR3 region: CASSLVGRAVDEQYF. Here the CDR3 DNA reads TGTGCCAGCAGCTTAGTGGGCAGGGCGGTCGACGAGCAGTACTTC.

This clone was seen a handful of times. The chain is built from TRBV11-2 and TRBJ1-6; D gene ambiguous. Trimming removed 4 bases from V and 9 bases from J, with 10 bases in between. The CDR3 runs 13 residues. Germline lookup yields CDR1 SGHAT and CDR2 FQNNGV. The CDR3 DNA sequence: TGTGCCAGCAGCTCGGCTGGGATTTCACCCCTCCACTTT. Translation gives CASSSAGISPLHF.

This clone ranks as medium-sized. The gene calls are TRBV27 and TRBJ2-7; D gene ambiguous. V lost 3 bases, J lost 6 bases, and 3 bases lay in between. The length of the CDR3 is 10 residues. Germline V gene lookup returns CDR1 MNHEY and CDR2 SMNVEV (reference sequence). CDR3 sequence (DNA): TGTGCCAGCAGTTTTGGCGAGCAGTACTTC. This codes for CASSFGEQYF.

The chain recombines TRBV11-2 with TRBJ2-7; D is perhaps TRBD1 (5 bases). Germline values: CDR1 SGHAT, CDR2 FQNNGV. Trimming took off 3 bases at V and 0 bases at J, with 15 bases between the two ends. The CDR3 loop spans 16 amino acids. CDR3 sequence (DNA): TGTGCCAGCAGCTTTAATGGGGCTTACAGCTCCTACGAGCAGTACTTC. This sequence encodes CASSFNGAYSSYEQYF.

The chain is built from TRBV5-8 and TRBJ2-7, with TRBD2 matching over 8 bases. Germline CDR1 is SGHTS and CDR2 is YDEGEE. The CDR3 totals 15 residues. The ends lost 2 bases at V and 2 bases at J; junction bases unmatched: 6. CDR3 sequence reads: CASSLLAESTYEQYF. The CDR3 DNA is TGTGCCAGCAGCTTACTAGCGGAGTCGACCTACGAGCAGTACTTC.

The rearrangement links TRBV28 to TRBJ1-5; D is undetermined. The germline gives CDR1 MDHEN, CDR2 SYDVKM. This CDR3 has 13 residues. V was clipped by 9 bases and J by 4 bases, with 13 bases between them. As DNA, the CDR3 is TGTGCCAGTATGATACAGTTAAATCAGCCCCAGCATTTT. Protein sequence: CASMIQLNQPQHF.

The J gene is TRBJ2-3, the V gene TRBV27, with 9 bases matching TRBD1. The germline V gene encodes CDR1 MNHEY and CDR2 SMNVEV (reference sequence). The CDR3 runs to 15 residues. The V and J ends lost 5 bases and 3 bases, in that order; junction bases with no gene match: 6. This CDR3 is CASSIGQGLTDTQYF. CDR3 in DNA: TGTGCCAGCAGTATCGGACAGGGGTTGACAGATACGCAGTATTTT.

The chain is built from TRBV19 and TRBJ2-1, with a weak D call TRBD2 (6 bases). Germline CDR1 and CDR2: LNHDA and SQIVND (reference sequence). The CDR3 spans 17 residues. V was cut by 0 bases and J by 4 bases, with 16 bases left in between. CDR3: CASSIDRRRGLYNEQFF. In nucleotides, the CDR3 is TGTGCCAGTAGTATAGATCGAAGGAGGGGCCTGTACAATGAGCAGTTCTTC.

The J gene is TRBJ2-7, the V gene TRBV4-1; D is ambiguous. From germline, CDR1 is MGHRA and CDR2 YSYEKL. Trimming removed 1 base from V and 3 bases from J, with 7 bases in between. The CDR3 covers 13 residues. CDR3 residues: CASSQGISYEQYF. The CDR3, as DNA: TGCGCCAGCAGCCAAGGTATAAGCTACGAGCAGTACTTC.